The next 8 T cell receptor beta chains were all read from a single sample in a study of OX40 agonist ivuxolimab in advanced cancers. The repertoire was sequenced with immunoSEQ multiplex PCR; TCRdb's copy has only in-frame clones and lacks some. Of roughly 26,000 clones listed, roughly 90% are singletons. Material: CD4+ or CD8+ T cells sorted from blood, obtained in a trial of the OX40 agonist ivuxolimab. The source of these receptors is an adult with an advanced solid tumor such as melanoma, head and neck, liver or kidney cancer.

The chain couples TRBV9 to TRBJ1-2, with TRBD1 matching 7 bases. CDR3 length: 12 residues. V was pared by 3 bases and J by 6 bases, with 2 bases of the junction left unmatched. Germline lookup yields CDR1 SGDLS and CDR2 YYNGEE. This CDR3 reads CASSATGNGYTF. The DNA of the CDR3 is TGTGCCAGCAGCGCGACAGGGAATGGCTACACCTTC.

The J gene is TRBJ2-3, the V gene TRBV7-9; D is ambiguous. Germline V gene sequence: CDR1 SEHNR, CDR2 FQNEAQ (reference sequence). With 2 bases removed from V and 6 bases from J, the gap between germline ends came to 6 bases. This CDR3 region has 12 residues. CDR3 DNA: TGTGCCAGCAGCTTAACTCCCGATACGCAGTATTTT. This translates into CASSLTPDTQYF. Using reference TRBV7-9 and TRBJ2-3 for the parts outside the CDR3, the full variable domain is DTGVSQNPRHKITKRGQNVTFRCDPISEHNRLYWYRQTLGQGPEFLTYFQNEAQLEKSRLLSDRFSAERPKGSFSTLEIQRTEQGDSAMYLCASSLTPDTQYFGPGTRLTVL.

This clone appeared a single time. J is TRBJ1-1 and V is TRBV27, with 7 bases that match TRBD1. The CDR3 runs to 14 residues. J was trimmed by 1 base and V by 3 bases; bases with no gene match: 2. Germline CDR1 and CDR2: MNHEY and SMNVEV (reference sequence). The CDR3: CASSFGTENTEAFF. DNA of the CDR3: TGTGCCAGCAGTTTCGGGACAGAGAACACTGAAGCTTTCTTT.

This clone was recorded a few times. CDR3 in amino acids: CASSYRGDSYNSPLHF. For the CDR3, the DNA is TGTGCCAGCAGTTACAGGGGCGACTCCTATAATTCACCCCTCCACTTT. The chain employs TRBV6-5 and TRBJ1-6; possible D gene TRBD1, 5 bases. Trimming stripped 2 bases from V and 0 bases from J, with 8 bases between. Germline CDR1 MNHEY, CDR2 SVGAGI. The CDR3 runs 16 residues.

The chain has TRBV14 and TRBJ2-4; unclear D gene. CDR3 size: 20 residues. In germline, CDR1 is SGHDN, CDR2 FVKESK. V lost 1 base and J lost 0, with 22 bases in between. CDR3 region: CASSQGGQPDVPLAKNIQYF. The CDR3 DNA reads TGTGCCAGCAGCCAAGGGGGTCAGCCAGATGTTCCTCTAGCCAAAAACATTCAGTACTTC.

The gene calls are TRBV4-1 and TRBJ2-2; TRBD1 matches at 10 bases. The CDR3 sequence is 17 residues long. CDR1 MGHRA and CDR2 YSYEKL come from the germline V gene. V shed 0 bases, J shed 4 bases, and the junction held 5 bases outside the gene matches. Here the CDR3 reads CASSQDLGTGVTGELFF. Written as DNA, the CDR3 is TGCGCCAGCAGCCAAGATTTGGGGACAGGGGTCACCGGGGAGCTGTTTTTT.

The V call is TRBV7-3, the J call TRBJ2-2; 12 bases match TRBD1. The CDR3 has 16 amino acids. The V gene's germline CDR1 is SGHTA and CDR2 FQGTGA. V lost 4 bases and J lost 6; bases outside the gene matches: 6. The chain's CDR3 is CASSSPGQGAAGELFF. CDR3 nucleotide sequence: TGTGCCAGCAGCTCCCCGGGACAGGGGGCGGCCGGGGAGCTGTTTTTT. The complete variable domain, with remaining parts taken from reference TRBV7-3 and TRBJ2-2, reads GAGVSQTPSNKVTEKGKYVELRCDPISGHTALYWYRQSLGQGPEFLIYFQGTGAADDSGLPNDRFFAVRPEGSVSTLKIQRTERGDSAVYLCASSSPGQGAAGELFFGEGSRLTVL.

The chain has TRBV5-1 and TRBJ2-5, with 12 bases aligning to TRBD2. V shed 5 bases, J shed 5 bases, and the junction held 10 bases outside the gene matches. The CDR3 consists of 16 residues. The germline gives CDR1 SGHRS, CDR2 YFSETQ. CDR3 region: CASSSRLAGAEETQYF. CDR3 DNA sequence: TGCGCCAGCAGTTCCCGACTAGCGGGAGCGGAGGAGACCCAGTACTTC.